The clone carrying this T cell receptor beta chain showed up many times. Antigen unknown. The data stem from a study of CD8+CD57+ T cells in acquired aplastic anemia. The overall study: Average DNA yield from sorted CD4+ and CD8+ cells was about 3.2 ug.

Study outcomes and limitations: Patients were compared with controls for CD8+ Simpson's diversity, and no significant difference emerged.

Trimming cost V 3 bases and J 5 bases, with 10 bases left between them. From germline, CDR1 is MGHRA and CDR2 YSYEKL. The CDR3 is 13 residues long. Sequenced patients had shown CD8+CD57+ cell expansion by flow cytometry. Severe acquired aplastic anemia was diagnosed in all patients. For CDR3 and TCR beta VDJ profiling, genomic DNA was the template used. In TCRdb, the reads were re-called with MiXCR into one record per CDR3 protein. The sample lists 200,000 or so distinct CDR3 sequences, almost 50% occurring once. V usage is TRBV4-1 and J usage is TRBJ2-5; D gene unclear. The sample comprised sorted CD4+, CD8+, or CD8+CD57+ T cells (not recorded which) from PBMCs. This TCR was sampled from a human donor with aplastic anemia. The CDR3 DNA reads TGCGCCAGCAGCCAGAGGTCCGTGGAGACCCAGTACTTC. Translated, it gives CASSQRSVETQYF.